This T cell receptor (beta chain) is from a study of blood T cell repertoires in COVID-19. Clones were sequenced by immunoSEQ multiplex PCR, and TCRdb holds only the in-frame ones, with some missing. The sample has about 200,000 clones, about 90% seen once. Sample: peripheral blood. The sequence derives from a man aged 25-45 years with acute or convalescent COVID-19.

The CDR3 reads CASSPRLAATDTQYF. CDR3 in DNA: TGTGCCAGCAGCCCTCGACTAGCGGCCACAGATACGCAGTATTTT. This chain connects TRBV3-1 (or the pseudogene TRBV3-2) to TRBJ2-3; TRBD2 matches at 9 bases. The CDR3 has 15 residues. Germline CDR1 and CDR2: LGHDT and YNNKEL (reference sequence). V trimming: 4 bases; J trimming: 2 bases; junction bases outside the gene matches: 4.